This paragraph covers one TCR beta chain sequence. This entry comes from a study of blood T cell repertoires in COVID-19. The overall study: From the United States, Italy and Spain came samples of acute and convalescent COVID-19. The analysed material was cDNA or gDNA that came from T cells, B-cell-depleted T cells, or PBMCs.

CDR3 length: 15 residues. V trimming: 5 bases; J trimming: 7 bases; junction bases outside the gene matches: 9. Germline assignment: CDR1 SGHDT and CDR2 YYEEEE. Authors' data handling: Nucleated cell number was recorded as an estimate derived from reference gene primer amplification. Libraries were prepared by immunoSEQ multiplex PCR; TCRdb keeps only in-frame clonotypes and omits some of them. V, J and clone size reflect that table, while D and trimming were determined from the DNA. The sample lists about 62,000 clones, 88% occurring once. The chain couples TRBV5-6 to TRBJ1-4; 9 positions match TRBD1. The sample taken for sequencing was peripheral blood. The origin of this receptor is a woman aged 55-70 years with acute or convalescent COVID-19. This chain's CDR3 is CASSQAGTGSEKLFF. The CDR3 bases are TGTGCCAGCAGTCAAGCCGGGACAGGGTCTGAAAAACTGTTTTTT.